One sample yielded the 29 T cell receptor beta chains listed below, sequenced in a study of patients and donors after allogeneic stem cell transplantation. TCRdb processed the RT-PCR reads anew with MiXCR; each CDR3 protein has one entry. The table has hundreds of thousands of distinct CDR3 sequences, 15% to 20% seen once; the top ten hold about 7%. The material sequenced was blood, either unsorted or a sorted T cell fraction (not recorded which). The origin of the receptors is a human donor who was either an allogeneic HSCT recipient or a stem cell or donor lymphocyte infusion donor (not recorded which). It is not recorded whose cells these are; they may come from a transplant donor.

In its sample, this clonotype was seen many times. V and J are TRBV24-1 and TRBJ2-1; 9 bases fit TRBD1. The germline V gene has CDR1 KGHDR and CDR2 SFDVKD. The CDR3 totals 16 residues. V dropped 3 bases and J dropped 5; count of bases not matched to a gene: 7. The CDR3 loop is CATSDPGQGPHNEQFF. The DNA for the CDR3 is TGTGCCACCAGTGATCCCGGACAGGGGCCTCACAATGAGCAGTTCTTC.

CDR3 amino acids: CASRVRGTEAFF. CDR3 in DNA: TGTGCCAGCAGGGTCAGGGGGACTGAAGCTTTCTTT. The chain recombines TRBV12-3 or TRBV12-4 with TRBJ1-1; 7 bases are shared with TRBD1. The junction had 3 bases not matched to a gene; V was cut back by 6 bases and J by 5 bases. The CDR3 loop spans 12 amino acids.

The genes are TRBV10-3 and TRBJ2-1; either TRBD1 or TRBD2 may fit D (5 bases each). The V end lost 6 bases, the J end lost 3 bases, and 9 bases lay between the germline ends. Germline CDR1 reads ENHRY; CDR2 reads SYGVKD. The length of the CDR3 is 13 residues. CDR3 sequence (DNA): TGTGCCATCAGGGGGACGTTCTACAATGAGCAGTTCTTC. It translates to CAIRGTFYNEQFF.

This clonotype came up a few times. The DNA of the CDR3 is TGCAGTGCTAGGAAGACTAGCGGGAGGTGGTACATTCAGTACTTC. As protein: CSARKTSGRWYIQYF. This chain connects TRBV20-1 to TRBJ2-4, with TRBD2 matching 13 bases. The CDR3 runs 15 residues. Trimming cost V 3 bases and J 8 bases; bases outside gene matches: 7. Looked up from germline, CDR1 is DFQATT and CDR2 is SNEGSKA (reference sequence).

This chain uses TRBV5-1 with TRBJ1-1; D is unclear. The CDR3 contains 13 residues. Trimming stripped 0 bases from V and 4 bases from J, with 7 bases between. The germline gives CDR1 SGHRS, CDR2 YFSETQ. The CDR3 nucleotides read TGCGCCAGCAGCTTGGTCACGGGCACTGAAGCTTTCTTT. Protein sequence: CASSLVTGTEAFF.

The CDR3 DNA follows: TGTGCCAGCAGCTTAGGTGTTAATGAAAAACTGTTTTTT. Amino acid sequence: CASSLGVNEKLFF. The gene calls are TRBV7-9 and TRBJ1-4; D remains unclear. CDR3 length: 13 residues. Germline V lookup: CDR1 SEHNR, CDR2 FQNEAQ (reference sequence). Trimming shortened V by 1 base and J by 4 bases, and 4 bases separated the two germline ends.

The sample holds a few counts of this clonotype. J is TRBJ2-1 and V is TRBV6-1; possible D gene TRBD2, 6 bases. V was cut by 6 bases and J by 3 bases, with 18 bases left in between. Germline CDR1 is MNHNS and CDR2 is SASEGT. The CDR3 is 16 amino acids. Written as DNA, the CDR3 is TGTGCCAGCAGCGAATTCAGCGGGCAACGCTACAATGAGCAGTTCTTC. The encoded protein is CASSEFSGQRYNEQFF.

V and J are TRBV7-2 and TRBJ2-1; either TRBD1 or TRBD2 may supply D (5 bases each). The V end lost 7 bases, the J end lost 8 bases, and 18 bases lay between the germline ends. CDR1 is SGHTA, CDR2 FQGNSA, per germline. The CDR3 runs to 14 residues. This CDR3 reads CASTPQPGAYEQFF. The CDR3 DNA follows: TGTGCCAGCACCCCTCAACCCGGGGCTTATGAGCAGTTCTTC.

This clonotype was seen a few times. The rearrangement uses TRBV27 and TRBJ2-3, with D uncertain. In germline, CDR1 is MNHEY, CDR2 SMNVEV (reference sequence). The CDR3 has 15 residues. The V and J ends lost 2 bases and 0 bases respectively, with 9 bases between them. The CDR3 here is CASSLDPSSTDTQYF. DNA for the CDR3: TGTGCCAGCAGTTTAGACCCATCTAGCACAGATACGCAGTATTTT.

The chain recombines TRBV7-9 with TRBJ2-5; no definite D call. V was pared by 1 base and J by 5 bases, with 20 bases between. The CDR3 has 17 amino acids. In germline, CDR1 is SEHNR, CDR2 FQNEAQ (reference sequence). The CDR3 bases are TGTGCCAGCAGCTTAGGTGGTTTGGTAGGCACATTTGAGACCCAGTACTTC. It specifies CASSLGGLVGTFETQYF.

This clonotype was detected a few times. This chain links TRBV24-1 with TRBJ2-3; 11 bases match TRBD1. CDR1 and CDR2 from the germline V gene are KGHDR and SFDVKD. The CDR3 covers 16 residues. Trimming cost V 4 bases and J 7 bases; bases outside gene matches: 9. The CDR3 DNA reads TGTGCCACCAGTGACCGAAGGACAGGGGGCCGGAATACGCAGTATTTT. It codes for CATSDRRTGGRNTQYF.

This clonotype has just a few counts. The chain uses TRBV28 and TRBJ2-7, with 8 bases identical to TRBD1. The CDR3 has 15 residues. The germline V gene has CDR1 MDHEN and CDR2 SYDVKM. Trimming cost V 5 bases and J 1 base; bases outside gene matches: 7. The DNA for the CDR3 is TGTGCCAGCAGTACACAGGGGGATAGTTCCTACGAGCAGTACTTC. Protein product: CASSTQGDSSYEQYF.

This chain joins TRBV12-3 or TRBV12-4 and TRBJ1-1, with 8 bases lining up with TRBD1. V shed 1 base and J 0 bases; nucleotides not matched to a gene: 4. The CDR3 loop spans 16 amino acids. The DNA of the CDR3 is TGTGCCAGCAGTTTAGGGACAGGGCGAATGAACACTGAAGCTTTCTTT. The encoded protein is CASSLGTGRMNTEAFF.

Many counts were recorded for this clonotype. CDR3 sequence reads: CASSYGPSGALAKNIQYF. The CDR3 coding sequence is TGTGCCAGCAGCTACGGGCCTAGCGGGGCGTTAGCCAAAAACATTCAGTACTTC. V and J are TRBV11-1 and TRBJ2-4; 9 bases map to TRBD2. The CDR3 length is 18 residues. Germline CDR1 and CDR2: SGHAT and FQDESV (reference sequence). V lost 4 bases to trimming and J lost 0 bases; unmatched junction nucleotides: 10.

This clonotype was seen more than once but under ten times. This chain joins TRBV5-1 and TRBJ2-7; the D gene is possibly TRBD1 (6 bases). Germline assignment: CDR1 SGHRS and CDR2 YFSETQ. There are 15 residues in the CDR3. V lost 5 bases, J lost 4 bases, and 19 bases lay in between. CDR3 sequence (DNA): TGCGCCAGCAGAAACTCCCCAGTCGGGACATACGAGCAGTACTTC. Translation: CASRNSPVGTYEQYF.

This clonotype has just a few counts. The chain's CDR3 is CASTSRGSSGELFF. In nucleotides, the CDR3 is TGTGCCAGCACCTCACGAGGGAGCTCCGGGGAGCTGTTTTTT. The chain couples TRBV12-3 or TRBV12-4 to TRBJ2-2; tentatively, D is TRBD2 (5 bases). This CDR3 contains 14 residues. V was clipped by 7 bases and J by 6 bases, with 15 bases between them.

This clonotype has at least ten counts. The CDR3 protein is CSVARRPQVTDTQYF. The CDR3 nucleotides are TGCAGCGTCGCCAGGCGACCCCAGGTCACAGATACGCAGTATTTT. This chain links TRBV29-1 with TRBJ2-3; D unclear. V was shortened by 6 bases and J by 2 bases, with 18 bases between the two germline ends. Germline assignment: CDR1 SQVTM and CDR2 ANQGSEA. The CDR3 consists of 15 residues.

There are a few counts of this clonotype. The chain uses TRBV6-1 and TRBJ2-7, with D possibly TRBD2 on 6 matching bases. V lost 5 bases to trimming and J lost 1 base, with 21 bases between them. CDR3 size: 17 residues. CDR1 and CDR2 (germline): MNHNS, SASEGT. CDR3 in DNA: TGTGCCAGCAGTCGACCACAACCGGGAGACGGGTCCTACGAGCAGTACTTC. Encoded protein: CASSRPQPGDGSYEQYF.

The chain couples TRBV12-3 or TRBV12-4 to TRBJ2-1, with D maybe TRBD2 (6 bases). This CDR3 is 14 amino acids long. V shed 1 base and J shed 11 bases, with 15 bases lying between them. The CDR3 reads CASSLGVGGVQQFF. The CDR3 DNA reads as TGTGCCAGCAGTTTAGGGGTGGGCGGGGTTCAGCAGTTCTTC.

The chain is built from TRBV12-5 and TRBJ1-1, with a tentative D call TRBD1 (5 bases). The CDR3 sequence is 12 residues long. CDR1 is LGHNT, CDR2 FRNRAP, per germline. V was trimmed by 2 bases and J by 10 bases, leaving 11 bases between them. CDR3 sequence: CASGLSRAAAFF. The CDR3 DNA reads as TGTGCTAGTGGTTTGAGCAGGGCTGCAGCTTTCTTT.

V is TRBV7-8 and J is TRBJ1-2; D is uncertain. Trimming removed 5 bases from V and 1 base from J, with 14 bases in between. Germline CDR1 reads SGHVS; CDR2 reads FQNEAQ. The CDR3 length is 15 residues. The CDR3 nucleotides are TGTGCCAGCAGCCCAAGACGGACTAGTAACTATGGCTACACCTTC. The encoded protein is CASSPRRTSNYGYTF.

This clonotype was seen more than once but under ten times. V gene TRBV12-3 or TRBV12-4 combines with J gene TRBJ2-7; 9 bases agree with TRBD2. CDR3 size: 14 residues. The V and J ends lost 5 bases and 6 bases, in that order; junction bases with no gene match: 8. The CDR3 protein is CASSRSGRLGEQYF. The CDR3 DNA is TGTGCCAGCAGTCGGAGCGGGAGGCTTGGCGAGCAGTACTTC.

This clonotype has at least ten counts. The rearrangement joins TRBV29-1 to TRBJ1-1; D might be TRBD1 (5 bases). CDR1 and CDR2 (germline): SQVTM, ANQGSEA. The V end was cut by 6 bases, the J end by 1 base, with 12 bases between. The CDR3 covers 13 residues. The CDR3: CSVMGGRNTEAFF. The CDR3 nucleotides read TGCAGCGTCATGGGGGGTAGGAACACTGAAGCTTTCTTT.

In its sample, this clonotype was seen a few times. J is TRBJ1-2 and V is TRBV18; D gene unclear. V lost 4 bases and J lost 4, with 10 bases in between. CDR3 length equals 13 residues. Germline V gene sequence: CDR1 KGHSH, CDR2 LQKENI. The CDR3 nucleotides read TGTGCCAGCTCACAGGCCTCAAGCTATGGCTACACCTTC. It translates to CASSQASSYGYTF.

This chain uses TRBV3-1 with TRBJ1-2, with D uncertain. V was shortened by 2 bases and J by 6 bases, with 10 bases between the two germline ends. There are 13 residues in the CDR3. Germline assignment: CDR1 LGHDT and CDR2 YNNKEL (reference sequence). CDR3 residues: CASSQKDWHGYTF. The DNA for the CDR3 is TGTGCCAGCAGCCAAAAGGACTGGCATGGCTACACCTTC.

The sample holds many counts of this clonotype. This chain joins TRBV14 and TRBJ2-2, with a weak D call TRBD2 (7 bases). CDR3 length: 16 amino acids. Trimming pared 4 bases from V and 6 bases from J, leaving 18 bases between. The germline V gene has CDR1 SGHDN and CDR2 FVKESK. The CDR3 DNA reads as TGTGCCAGCAGCCCCTTTGAGGGGGGGCGAGCCGGGGAGCTGTTTTTT. Translating gives CASSPFEGGRAGELFF.

The chain joins TRBV4-1 to TRBJ2-3; unclear D gene. The CDR3 spans 14 residues. In germline, CDR1 is MGHRA, CDR2 YSYEKL. Between the trimmed V and J ends, which lost 2 bases and 4 bases, there was a span of 10 bases. The CDR3 is CASSQTRLPDTQYF. The CDR3 DNA reads TGCGCCAGCAGCCAAACCCGCCTCCCAGATACGCAGTATTTT.

This clonotype was recorded a few times. The chain joins TRBV10-3 to TRBJ2-2; D is tentatively TRBD1 or TRBD2 (5 bases each). CDR3 length: 13 residues. Between the trimmed V and J ends, which lost 11 bases and 0 bases, there was a span of 10 bases. The V gene's germline CDR1 is ENHRY and CDR2 SYGVKD. CDR3 protein: CAVLGANTGELFF. The CDR3 DNA sequence: TGTGCCGTCCTGGGGGCGAACACCGGGGAGCTGTTTTTT.

This clonotype showed up just a few times. The rearrangement uses TRBV10-3 and TRBJ2-3; D remains unclear. Germline V gene data show CDR1 as ENHRY and CDR2 as SYGVKD. The CDR3 contains 12 residues. The V end lost 4 bases, the J end lost 2 bases, and 4 bases lay between the germline ends. This CDR3 is CAISAHTDTQYF. Written as DNA, the CDR3 is TGTGCCATCAGTGCTCACACAGATACGCAGTATTTT.